This record looks at one T cell receptor beta chain sequence and its context. This record comes from a study of cytomegalovirus exposure and HLA in healthy donors. Study context: When 398 donors were genotyped, 81% of them were found to fall in the Caucasian-associated ancestry cluster.

Use of 60 Vbeta and 13 Jbeta primers characterized the PCR. The protocol was immunoSEQ multiplex PCR, while the TCRdb copy is restricted to in-frame clones and leaves out a portion. This table has more than 90,000 clones, approximately 70% appearing once. Material: PBMCs. This sequence was found in a woman aged 30 to 39 in good health and CMV-seronegative.

The CDR3 DNA is TGTGCCAGCAGCCACACAGGGGGAGGCTTGCCCTCACCCCTCCACTTT. Encoded protein: CASSHTGGGLPSPLHF. This chain links TRBV6-6 with TRBJ1-6; 8 nucleotides align to TRBD1. Germline V gives CDR1 MNHNY, CDR2 SVGAGI (reference sequence). This CDR3 has 16 residues. V gave up 6 bases and J gave up 10 bases; unmatched junction bases: 14.